A selection of T cell receptor beta chains follows, all from one sample in a study of PD-1 blockade in classical Hodgkin lymphoma. The repertoire was sequenced with immunoSEQ multiplex PCR; TCRdb's copy has only in-frame clones and lacks some. The data show roughly 42,000 clones, with roughly 70% seen just once and about a fifth held by the top ten. This material consisted of peripheral blood mononuclear cells (PBMCs), taken at baseline. The receptors derive from a human donor with classical Hodgkin lymphoma. CDR3s include the opening cysteine and the closing phenylalanine or tryptophan. A D gene is named only where the DNA matches it firmly. Expanded clones are given a class, and other clones once, few, many or no size at all.

d_gene: TRBD1
abundance: once
j_gene: TRBJ2-7
v_gene: TRBV28
CDR3aa: CASSSMTGGEYEQYF
CDR3nt: TGTGCCAGCAGTTCAATGACAGGGGGGGAGTACGAGCAGTACTTC

d_gene: TRBD1
abundance: .
j_gene: TRBJ1-1
v_gene: TRBV29-1
CDR3aa: CSYDGQGASTEAFF
CDR3nt: TGCAGCTACGACGGACAGGGGGCAAGCACTGAAGCTTTCTTT

d_gene: .
abundance: .
j_gene: TRBJ1-1
v_gene: TRBV18
CDR3aa: CASSPRQPAPEAFF
CDR3nt: TGTGCCAGCTCACCCCGACAGCCAGCGCCTGAAGCTTTCTTT

d_gene: .
abundance: once
j_gene: TRBJ1-4
v_gene: TRBV6-5
CDR3aa: CASSYYPGGTNEKLFF
CDR3nt: TGTGCCAGCAGTTACTACCCCGGGGGTACGAATGAAAAACTGTTTTTT

d_gene: .
abundance: .
j_gene: TRBJ2-3
v_gene: TRBV7-2
CDR3aa: CASSLSGSINTQYF
CDR3nt: TGTGCCAGCAGCTTATCCGGGAGTATCAATACGCAGTATTTT

d_gene: TRBD1
abundance: .
j_gene: TRBJ1-1
v_gene: TRBV10-1
CDR3aa: CASSDAGTGEDTEAFF
CDR3nt: TGCGCCAGCAGTGATGCGGGAACAGGGGAAGACACTGAAGCTTTCTTT

d_gene: TRBD1
abundance: few
j_gene: TRBJ2-1
v_gene: TRBV6-1
CDR3aa: CASSPDRAQFF
CDR3nt: TGTGCCAGCAGTCCGGACAGGGCGCAGTTCTTC

d_gene: .
abundance: few
j_gene: TRBJ1-1
v_gene: TRBV29-1
CDR3aa: CSVVLQSNTEAFF
CDR3nt: TGCAGCGTTGTGCTACAATCGAACACTGAAGCTTTCTTT

d_gene: .
abundance: .
j_gene: TRBJ1-1
v_gene: TRBV9
CDR3aa: CASSVRGENTEAFF
CDR3nt: TGTGCCAGCAGCGTAAGAGGGGAGAACACTGAAGCTTTCTTT

d_gene: .
abundance: once
j_gene: TRBJ2-7
v_gene: TRBV2
CDR3aa: CASSESGQSYEQYF
CDR3nt: TGTGCCAGCAGTGAAAGTGGACAGTCCTACGAGCAGTACTTC

d_gene: TRBD1
abundance: .
j_gene: TRBJ2-5
v_gene: TRBV28
CDR3aa: CASTAYRGRWETQYF
CDR3nt: TGTGCCAGCACCGCCTACAGGGGCCGATGGGAGACCCAGTACTTC

d_gene: TRBD1
abundance: once
j_gene: TRBJ1-1
v_gene: TRBV6-4
CDR3aa: CASRGTGGPTEAFF
CDR3nt: TGTGCCAGCAGGGGAACAGGGGGTCCCACTGAAGCTTTCTTT

d_gene: .
abundance: .
j_gene: TRBJ1-3
v_gene: TRBV11-3
CDR3aa: CASSFAISGNTIYF
CDR3nt: TGTGCCAGCAGCTTCGCGATCTCTGGAAACACCATATATTTT

d_gene: TRBD2
abundance: .
j_gene: TRBJ2-7
v_gene: TRBV19
CDR3aa: CASSPRTSGISYEQYF
CDR3nt: TGTGCCAGTAGTCCCAGGACTAGCGGGATCTCCTACGAGCAGTACTTC

d_gene: TRBD1
abundance: .
j_gene: TRBJ1-2
v_gene: TRBV5-6
CDR3aa: CASSPRGLVTGSGYTF
CDR3nt: TGTGCCAGCAGCCCTAGGGGGCTAGTAACAGGGAGTGGCTACACCTTC

d_gene: .
abundance: .
j_gene: TRBJ1-2
v_gene: TRBV4-2
CDR3aa: CASSQEGLSYGYTF
CDR3nt: TGTGCCAGCAGCCAAGAGGGGTTAAGCTATGGCTACACCTTC

d_gene: TRBD1
abundance: .
j_gene: TRBJ1-2
v_gene: TRBV7-2
CDR3aa: CASSPQTGGASNYGYTF
CDR3nt: TGTGCCAGCAGCCCCCAGACAGGGGGCGCAAGTAACTATGGCTACACCTTC

d_gene: .
abundance: .
j_gene: TRBJ2-2
v_gene: TRBV27
CDR3aa: CASSLSNSLTTGELFF
CDR3nt: TGTGCCAGCAGTTTATCGAACAGCCTAACCACCGGGGAGCTGTTTTTT

d_gene: .
abundance: .
j_gene: TRBJ1-1
v_gene: TRBV6-4
CDR3aa: CASKTTGLNTEAFF
CDR3nt: TGTGCCAGCAAGACCACAGGACTAAACACTGAAGCTTTCTTT

d_gene: .
abundance: .
j_gene: TRBJ2-7
v_gene: TRBV27
CDR3aa: CASSLAGFSLYEQYF
CDR3nt: TGTGCCAGCAGTTTAGCAGGGTTTTCCCTCTACGAGCAGTACTTC

d_gene: .
abundance: .
j_gene: TRBJ2-7
v_gene: TRBV27
CDR3aa: CASSPLGGDSYEQYF
CDR3nt: TGTGCCAGCAGCCCCCTAGGGGGGGACTCCTACGAGCAGTACTTC

d_gene: TRBD1
abundance: .
j_gene: TRBJ1-2
v_gene: TRBV27
CDR3aa: CASSLLGSRGQGYGYTF
CDR3nt: TGTGCCAGCAGTTTATTAGGGAGCCGGGGACAGGGGTACGGCTACACCTTC

d_gene: .
abundance: .
j_gene: TRBJ1-1
v_gene: TRBV30
CDR3aa: CAWSVIRGSEAFF
CDR3nt: TGTGCCTGGAGTGTGATTAGGGGATCTGAAGCTTTCTTT

d_gene: TRBD2
abundance: few
j_gene: TRBJ2-7
v_gene: TRBV2
CDR3aa: CASSDLGGNPGEQYF
CDR3nt: TGTGCCAGCAGTGACTTGGGAGGGAATCCGGGCGAGCAGTACTTC

d_gene: .
abundance: .
j_gene: TRBJ2-2
v_gene: TRBV28
CDR3aa: CASSLGGWRVNTGELFF
CDR3nt: TGTGCCAGCAGTTTAGGGGGCTGGCGGGTGAACACCGGGGAGCTGTTTTTT

d_gene: .
abundance: .
j_gene: TRBJ2-7
v_gene: TRBV28
CDR3aa: CASSGRGRTYEQYF
CDR3nt: TGTGCCAGCAGTGGACGGGGCAGAACCTACGAGCAGTACTTC

d_gene: .
abundance: .
j_gene: TRBJ2-5
v_gene: TRBV11-2
CDR3aa: CASSSTGETQYF
CDR3nt: TGTGCCAGCAGCTCGACGGGGGAGACCCAGTACTTC

d_gene: TRBD2
abundance: .
j_gene: TRBJ2-7
v_gene: TRBV6-5
CDR3aa: CASKASGYEQYF
CDR3nt: TGTGCCAGCAAAGCTAGCGGCTACGAGCAGTACTTC

d_gene: .
abundance: few
j_gene: TRBJ1-1
v_gene: TRBV29-1
CDR3aa: CSGSVGSTEAFF
CDR3nt: TGCAGCGGCTCGGTTGGGAGCACTGAAGCTTTCTTT

d_gene: .
abundance: few
j_gene: TRBJ1-1
v_gene: TRBV9
CDR3aa: CASSVQGQNTEAFF
CDR3nt: TGTGCCAGCAGCGTCCAGGGACAGAACACTGAAGCTTTCTTT

d_gene: TRBD1
abundance: .
j_gene: TRBJ1-6
v_gene: TRBV19
CDR3aa: CASKDRDNSPLHF
CDR3nt: TGTGCCAGTAAGGACAGGGATAATTCACCCCTCCACTTT

d_gene: .
abundance: .
j_gene: TRBJ2-7
v_gene: TRBV6-5
CDR3aa: CASSYNSGYEQYF
CDR3nt: TGTGCCAGCAGTTATAATAGCGGCTACGAGCAGTACTTC

d_gene: TRBD1
abundance: .
j_gene: TRBJ2-6
v_gene: TRBV27
CDR3aa: CASSTTGVQGSGANVLTF
CDR3nt: TGTGCCAGCAGTACTACAGGGGTCCAGGGCTCTGGGGCCAACGTCCTGACTTTC

d_gene: .
abundance: few
j_gene: TRBJ1-4
v_gene: TRBV19
CDR3aa: CASSIANRVDEKLFF
CDR3nt: TGTGCCAGTAGTATAGCTAACAGGGTGGATGAAAAACTGTTTTTT

d_gene: .
abundance: once
j_gene: TRBJ1-5
v_gene: TRBV27
CDR3aa: CASSLARSQPQHF
CDR3nt: TGTGCCAGCAGTTTAGCCAGGTCTCAGCCCCAGCATTTT

d_gene: .
abundance: few
j_gene: TRBJ1-1
v_gene: TRBV5-1
CDR3aa: CASSEGVGTEAFF
CDR3nt: TGCGCCAGCAGCGAGGGGGTTGGTACTGAAGCTTTCTTT

d_gene: .
abundance: .
j_gene: TRBJ2-1
v_gene: TRBV19
CDR3aa: CASSIGVSEQFF
CDR3nt: TGTGCCAGTAGTATTGGGGTCAGTGAGCAGTTCTTC

d_gene: .
abundance: .
j_gene: TRBJ1-1
v_gene: TRBV6-5
CDR3aa: CASSYSSGPLDPFW
CDR3nt: TGTGCCAGCAGTTACTCCTCCGGACCTCTTGATCCGTTTTGG

d_gene: TRBD2
abundance: .
j_gene: TRBJ2-3
v_gene: TRBV6-6
CDR3aa: CASSYSGGSGDTQYF
CDR3nt: TGTGCCAGCAGTTACTCGGGGGGGAGCGGAGATACGCAGTATTTT

d_gene: .
abundance: .
j_gene: TRBJ1-4
v_gene: TRBV27
CDR3aa: CASSLTASNEKLFF
CDR3nt: TGTGCCAGCAGTTTAACAGCTTCAAATGAAAAACTGTTTTTT

d_gene: TRBD2
abundance: few
j_gene: TRBJ2-7
v_gene: TRBV28
CDR3aa: CASSPAGLAGGKYEQYF
CDR3nt: TGTGCCAGCAGCCCCGCGGGACTAGCGGGAGGGAAATACGAGCAGTACTTC

d_gene: .
abundance: .
j_gene: TRBJ2-2
v_gene: TRBV7-3
CDR3aa: CASSLTSVANTGELFF
CDR3nt: TGTGCCAGCAGCTTAACTAGCGTCGCGAACACCGGGGAGCTGTTTTTT

d_gene: .
abundance: .
j_gene: TRBJ2-2
v_gene: TRBV19
CDR3aa: CASRSIPGELFF
CDR3nt: TGTGCCAGTAGGTCCATCCCCGGGGAGCTGTTTTTT

d_gene: .
abundance: .
j_gene: TRBJ1-2
v_gene: TRBV5-1
CDR3aa: CASSLVPRDYGYTF
CDR3nt: TGCGCCAGCAGCTTGGTCCCGAGGGACTATGGCTACACCTTC

d_gene: .
abundance: .
j_gene: TRBJ2-5
v_gene: TRBV5-1
CDR3aa: CASSHDQAVQGIQETQYF
CDR3nt: TGCGCCAGCAGCCATGATCAGGCCGTCCAGGGGATCCAAGAGACCCAGTACTTC

d_gene: TRBD2
abundance: once
j_gene: TRBJ2-3
v_gene: TRBV4-2
CDR3aa: CASSLRGLAGADADTQYF
CDR3nt: TGTGCCAGCAGCCTCCGGGGACTAGCGGGAGCCGACGCAGATACGCAGTATTTT

d_gene: .
abundance: once
j_gene: TRBJ1-2
v_gene: TRBV4-1
CDR3aa: CASSQASDRPNYGYTF
CDR3nt: TGCGCCAGCAGCCAAGCGTCGGACAGACCTAACTATGGCTACACCTTC

d_gene: TRBD2
abundance: .
j_gene: TRBJ2-6
v_gene: TRBV14
CDR3aa: CASSQDVLAGDRRSGANVLTF
CDR3nt: TGTGCCAGCAGCCAAGATGTACTAGCGGGTGATCGCCGATCTGGGGCCAACGTCCTGACTTTC